These 31 T cell receptor beta chains came from one sample sequenced in a study of blood T cell repertoires in COVID-19. The assay was immunoSEQ multiplex PCR, and TCRdb's table has in-frame clones only and misses some. Here the sample spans fewer than 450,000 clones, roughly 86% being singletons. Material for sequencing was peripheral blood. The receptors originated from a woman between 65 and 79 years old with COVID-19, enrolled during active disease.

This rearrangement joins TRBV7-3 to TRBJ2-2; TRBD1 is a possible D gene (5 bases). This CDR3 spans 14 amino acids. CDR1 and CDR2 from the germline V gene are SGHTA and FQGTGA. V lost 5 bases and J 1 base, leaving 8 bases between the germline ends. Here the CDR3 DNA reads TGTGCCAGCAGCCGTGACAGGAACACCGGGGAGCTGTTTTTT. Its protein product is CASSRDRNTGELFF.

The genes are TRBV11-2 and TRBJ1-5, with 9 bases aligning to TRBD1. The CDR3 length is 16 residues. CDR1 SGHAT and CDR2 FQNNGV come from the germline V gene. Unmatched junction bases numbered 10, after V lost 4 bases and J lost 6 bases. CDR3 nucleotide sequence: TGTGCCAGCAGCTGTCCGAGGGACAGGGTTTGTCAGCCCCAGCATTTT. Amino acid sequence: CASSCPRDRVCQPQHF. Full variable domain (rest looked up from reference TRBV11-2 and TRBJ1-5): EAGVAQSPRYKIIEKRQSVAFWCNPISGHATLYWYQQILGQGPKLLIQFQNNGVVDDSQLPKDRFSAERLKGVDSTLKIQPAKLEDSAVYLCASSCPRDRVCQPQHFGDGTRLSIL.

V gene TRBV19 combines with J gene TRBJ1-4; D may be TRBD1 (5 bases). V was pared by 7 bases and J by 4 bases, with 19 bases between. From germline, CDR1 is LNHDA and CDR2 SQIVND (reference sequence). This CDR3 is built from 16 residues. The CDR3 DNA sequence: TGTGCCAGTAATAAACTGAGTGGGGGGATTAATGAAAAACTGTTTTTT. It is translated as CASNKLSGGINEKLFF.

About this clone: At one end the junction does not follow the germline gene, possibly because of a read error. This chain links TRBV9 with TRBJ1-3; TRBD1 is a possible D gene (5 bases). The CDR3 spans 17 residues. Germline V gene sequence: CDR1 SGDLS, CDR2 YYNGEE. The CDR3 is CASSGWWEGYSGNAIYF. DNA for the CDR3: TGTGCCAGCAGCGGTTGGTGGGAGGGGTACTCTGGAAACGCCATATATTTT.

This chain connects TRBV18 to TRBJ1-1; no reliable D call. The CDR3 has 13 amino acids. Deletions cut 3 bases from V and 2 bases from J, with 7 bases between. CDR1 KGHSH and CDR2 LQKENI come from the germline V gene. The CDR3 DNA reads TGTGCCAGCTCACCGGAGGGTAACACTGAAGCTTTCTTT. It is translated as CASSPEGNTEAFF. Filled out from reference TRBV18 and TRBJ1-1, the complete variable domain reads NAGVMQNPRHLVRRRGQEARLRCSPMKGHSHVYWYRQLPEEGLKFMVYLQKENIIDESGMPKERFSAEFPKEGPSILRIQQVVRGDSAAYFCASSPEGNTEAFFGQGTRLTVV.

The chain combines TRBV5-1 with TRBJ1-1; TRBD1 is a possible D gene (6 bases). V lost 2 bases and J lost 5, with 10 bases in between. The CDR3 is 13 amino acids. From germline, CDR1 is SGHRS and CDR2 YFSETQ. For the CDR3, the DNA is TGCGCCAGCAGCTTAAACAGGGATACTGAAGCTTTCTTT. This encodes CASSLNRDTEAFF.

This chain uses TRBV18 with TRBJ1-2, with D possibly being TRBD1 (5 bases). This CDR3 region has 13 residues. CDR1 and CDR2 (germline): KGHSH, LQKENI. Trimming took 3 bases from V and 6 from J, leaving 11 bases between them. The CDR3 DNA follows: TGTGCCAGCTCACCGGGAGGGGAGCATGGCTACACCTTC. This codes for CASSPGGEHGYTF. The variable domain in full, completed from reference TRBV18 and TRBJ1-2, reads NAGVMQNPRHLVRRRGQEARLRCSPMKGHSHVYWYRQLPEEGLKFMVYLQKENIIDESGMPKERFSAEFPKEGPSILRIQQVVRGDSAAYFCASSPGGEHGYTFGSGTRLTVV.

The V call is TRBV5-6, the J call TRBJ2-7, with TRBD1 as a possible D gene (6 bases). The CDR3 is 12 amino acids. Trimming shortened V by 4 bases and J by 6 bases, and 11 bases separated the two germline ends. Per germline, CDR1 SGHDT and CDR2 YYEEEE. The CDR3 sequence: CASSVYRVEQYF. CDR3 nucleotide sequence: TGTGCCAGCAGCGTATACAGGGTCGAGCAGTACTTC. The full variable domain, its missing parts supplied by reference TRBV5-6 and TRBJ2-7, is DAGVTQSPTHLIKTRGQQVTLRCSPKSGHDTVSWYQQALGQGPQFIFQYYEEEERQRGNFPDRFSGHQFPNYSSELNVNALLLGDSALYLCASSVYRVEQYFGPGTRLTVT.

The chain has TRBV3-1 (or the pseudogene TRBV3-2) and TRBJ2-1; possibly TRBD1 for D (6 bases). V was trimmed by 1 base and J by 6 bases, leaving 13 bases between them. Germline V gene sequence: CDR1 LGHDT, CDR2 YNNKEL (reference sequence). This CDR3 has 15 amino acids. In nucleotides, the CDR3 is TGTGCCAGCAGCCAAGGGACAGCGCCGGGCAATGAGCAGTTCTTC. The encoded protein is CASSQGTAPGNEQFF.

Comment on this clone: One junction end disagrees with the germline gene, perhaps due to a read error. V is TRBV2 and J is TRBJ1-6; TRBD1 agrees at 8 bases. The CDR3 loop spans 15 amino acids. Per the germline V gene, CDR1 is SNHLY and CDR2 is FYNNEI. The CDR3 here is CASREGQGAYSPLHF. The CDR3 DNA sequence: TGTGCCAGCAGGGAAGGACAGGGAGCTTATTCACCCCTCCACTTT. The full variable domain, completed using reference TRBV2 and TRBJ1-6, is EPEVTQTPSHQVTQMGQEVILRCVPISNHLYFYWYRQILGQKVEFLVSFYNNEISEKSEIFDDQFSVERPDGSNFTLKIRSTKLEDSAMYFCASREGQGAYSPLHFGNGTRLTVT.

The genes are TRBV27 and TRBJ2-1, with 8 bases identical to TRBD1. CDR1 is MNHEY and CDR2 is SMNVEV in the germline V gene (reference sequence). This CDR3 has 14 amino acids. V trimming: 4 bases; J trimming: 6 bases; junction bases outside the gene matches: 5. In DNA, the CDR3 is TGTGCCAGCAGTTCTGACAGGGGTGGCAATGAGCAGTTCTTC. It codes for CASSSDRGGNEQFF.

Here the CDR3 reads CASSIARDSSYEQYF. CDR3 coding DNA: TGTGCCAGTAGTATAGCCCGGGACAGCTCCTACGAGCAGTACTTC. V and J are TRBV19 and TRBJ2-7, with 7 bases identical to TRBD1. J was trimmed by 0 bases and V by 1 base; bases with no gene match: 3. CDR3 length: 15 residues. The germline V gene has CDR1 LNHDA and CDR2 SQIVND (reference sequence).

The V gene is TRBV6-5, the J gene TRBJ1-1; TRBD1 matches 7 bases. Germline V gene data show CDR1 as MNHEY and CDR2 as SVGAGI. V gave up 5 bases and J gave up 7 bases; unmatched junction bases: 7. This CDR3 spans 13 amino acids. The CDR3 DNA follows: TGTGCCAGCAGTAGAGGGGGCTCGGTTGAAGCTTTCTTT. Amino acid sequence: CASSRGGSVEAFF.

The chain couples TRBV24-1 to TRBJ1-1; 10 positions match TRBD1. Germline CDR1 KGHDR, CDR2 SFDVKD. There are 14 residues in the CDR3. V shed 5 bases and J 6 bases; nucleotides not matched to a gene: 5. The CDR3 spells CATSGTGGVAEAFF. DNA for the CDR3: TGTGCCACCAGTGGGACAGGGGGAGTAGCTGAAGCTTTCTTT.

V usage is TRBV7-9 and J usage is TRBJ1-2; 7 nucleotides line up with TRBD1. In germline, CDR1 is SEHNR, CDR2 FQNEAQ (reference sequence). The CDR3 loop spans 13 amino acids. Trimming took 4 bases from V and 8 from J; bases not matched to a gene: 7. CDR3: CASSSPQGGGYTF. The CDR3 coding sequence is TGTGCCAGCAGCTCACCTCAGGGGGGCGGCTACACCTTC.

The rearrangement links TRBV9 to TRBJ2-7; D is ambiguous. The ends were cut back, 1 base at V and 2 bases at J, with 13 bases in the middle. The CDR3 totals 15 residues. Germline lookup yields CDR1 SGDLS and CDR2 YYNGEE. CDR3 region: CASSVKSVLPYEQYF. As DNA, the CDR3 is TGTGCCAGCAGCGTAAAAAGCGTCTTACCCTACGAGCAGTACTTC.

This clone was seen only once. The chain carries TRBV5-1 and TRBJ1-5; 7 bases fit TRBD1. With 0 bases clipped from V and 3 bases from J, the junction kept 6 bases outside the gene matches. Germline V CDR1 and CDR2: SGHRS, YFSETQ. CDR3 length: 16 amino acids. The CDR3 sequence is CASSLAGTAFNQPQHF. The DNA for the CDR3 is TGCGCCAGCAGCTTGGCTGGGACAGCATTCAATCAGCCCCAGCATTTT.

The genes are TRBV6-1 and TRBJ2-1; the match to TRBD2 covers 15 bases. Unmatched junction bases numbered 7, after V lost 3 bases and J lost 10 bases. The CDR3 extends over 16 amino acids. Germline values: CDR1 MNHNS, CDR2 SASEGT. The CDR3 loop reads CASSDLGLAGGEEQFF. Here the CDR3 DNA reads TGTGCCAGCAGTGACTTGGGACTAGCGGGGGGTGAAGAGCAGTTCTTC.

This chain links TRBV3-1 (or the pseudogene TRBV3-2) with TRBJ2-1; TRBD2 aligns across 12 bases. CDR3 length equals 14 residues. The trim removed 5 bases at V and 6 bases at J, leaving 2 bases unmatched. Germline CDR1 is LGHDT and CDR2 is YNNKEL (reference sequence). The CDR3: CASSKGLAGNEQFF. In DNA, the CDR3 is TGTGCCAGCAGCAAGGGACTAGCGGGCAATGAGCAGTTCTTC.

The rearrangement links TRBV6-6 to TRBJ1-2; 11 bases fit TRBD1. Germline V gives CDR1 MNHNY, CDR2 SVGAGI (reference sequence). Trimming at V came to 5 bases and at J to 14 bases, leaving 10 bases not matched to a gene. CDR3 length: 13 amino acids. The CDR3 nucleotides read TGTGCCAGCAGTCCCTCCCGGGACAGGGGGTATACCTTC. Its protein is CASSPSRDRGYTF.

The chain has TRBV18 and TRBJ1-5; D is uncertain. The V gene lost 6 bases and the J gene lost 5 bases, with 17 bases spanning the gap. Germline-derived CDR1 and CDR2 are KGHSH and LQKENI. This CDR3 is built from 15 residues. This chain's CDR3 is CASSHIESGYQPQHF. Written as DNA, the CDR3 is TGTGCCAGCTCTCATATCGAGTCCGGGTATCAGCCCCAGCATTTT.

This chain joins TRBV2 and TRBJ2-5, with 9 nucleotides matching TRBD1. The V and J ends lost 3 bases and 4 bases, in that order; junction bases with no gene match: 9. Germline V gene lookup returns CDR1 SNHLY and CDR2 FYNNEI. CDR3 length: 16 amino acids. Here the CDR3 DNA reads TGTGCCAGCAGTGATGGGACAGGGCGGTTGGGAGAGACCCAGTACTTC. This sequence encodes CASSDGTGRLGETQYF.

This chain uses TRBV10-3 with TRBJ2-2; 7 bases fit TRBD2. The CDR3 totals 15 residues. V shed 8 bases, J shed 0 bases, and the junction held 6 bases outside the gene matches. The germline gives CDR1 ENHRY, CDR2 SYGVKD. CDR3 coding DNA: TGTGCCATCTCCGTTGGGGGGGCGAACACCGGGGAGCTGTTTTTT. Its translation: CAISVGGANTGELFF.

The chain is built from TRBV27 and TRBJ2-7, with D possibly TRBD1 on 6 matching bases. The CDR3 sequence is 12 residues long. V lost 3 bases and J 5 bases, leaving 8 bases between the germline ends. CDR1 MNHEY and CDR2 SMNVEV come from the germline V gene (reference sequence). CDR3 bases: TGTGCCAGCAGTTTTAGGGGGAACGAGCAGTACTTC. Protein product: CASSFRGNEQYF.

The rearrangement joins TRBV7-9 to TRBJ2-7; D is possibly TRBD1 (6 bases). The germline V gene has CDR1 SEHNR and CDR2 FQNEAQ (reference sequence). V gave up 4 bases and J gave up 0 bases, with 13 bases separating them. CDR3 length equals 15 residues. CDR3 nucleotide sequence: TGTGCCAGCAGCTCCGACAGGCTTTCCTCCTACGAGCAGTACTTC. Residues: CASSSDRLSSYEQYF.

In this sample, this clone turned up a few times. The CDR3 nucleotides are TGTGCCAGCAGTGGGACAGACGCCCGCTCCTACGAGCAGTACTTC. It translates to CASSGTDARSYEQYF. The rearrangement links TRBV6-6 to TRBJ2-7; TRBD1 agrees at 7 bases. The V and J ends lost 5 bases and 0 bases, in that order; junction bases with no gene match: 7. CDR1 and CDR2 from the germline V gene are MNHNY and SVGAGI (reference sequence). The CDR3 has 15 residues.

The CDR3 DNA follows: TGTGCCAGCATCGGACTAGCCGTACCGGGGGAGCTGTTTTTT. Amino acid sequence: CASIGLAVPGELFF. This rearrangement joins TRBV2 to TRBJ2-2, with 8 bases lining up with TRBD2. CDR1 is SNHLY, CDR2 FYNNEI, per germline. The CDR3 runs 14 residues. J was trimmed by 8 bases and V by 7 bases; bases with no gene match: 9.

The chain has TRBV12-2 and TRBJ1-5; TRBD1 is the table's D call and was not checked against the DNA. TRBV12-2 is a pseudogene. The CDR3 sequence is 14 residues long. The CDR3 protein is CASRWGRGHQPQHF. In nucleotides, the CDR3 is TGTGCAAGTCGATGGGGTAGGGGGCATCAGCCCCAGCATTTT.

The chain joins TRBV13 to TRBJ1-1, with TRBD1 matching 7 bases. This CDR3 contains 17 residues. Trimming cost V 3 bases and J 2 bases; bases outside gene matches: 12. The germline gives CDR1 PRHDT, CDR2 FYEKMQ (reference sequence). CDR3 in DNA: TGTGCCAGCAGCTTTACCGGGACAGACCTGGTAAACACTGAAGCTTTCTTT. As protein: CASSFTGTDLVNTEAFF.

Concerning this clone itself: Additional DNA sequences in this sample encode the identical CDR3. This sequence joins TRBV9 and TRBJ1-2; 8 nucleotides line up with TRBD1. The CDR3 consists of 16 residues. Trimming at V came to 0 bases and at J to 4 bases, leaving 8 bases not matched to a gene. CDR1 is SGDLS, CDR2 YYNGEE, per germline. CDR3 amino acids: CASSVGQGAMVYGYTF. CDR3 bases: TGTGCCAGCAGCGTAGGTCAGGGGGCGATGGTCTATGGCTACACCTTC.

The chain recombines TRBV5-1 with TRBJ1-1; 8 bases align to TRBD1. This CDR3 spans 14 amino acids. V trimming: 5 bases; J trimming: 3 bases; junction bases outside the gene matches: 6. CDR1 and CDR2 from the germline V gene are SGHRS and YFSETQ. CDR3 in amino acids: CASRTGVLDTEAFF. DNA of the CDR3: TGCGCCAGCAGGACAGGGGTGCTTGACACTGAAGCTTTCTTT.